Listed below are T cell receptor beta chains from one sample, sequenced in a study of CD8 T cells in ankylosing spondylitis. TCRdb itself ran the 5' RACE reads through MiXCR, one entry per CDR3 protein. There are fewer than 500,000 distinct CDR3 sequences in the sample; around 26% occur only once, and about 0.89% lies in the top ten. Sequences were obtained from blood, either unsorted or a sorted T cell fraction (not recorded which). These receptors all stem from a male donor with ankylosing spondylitis. CDR3s include the opening cysteine and the closing phenylalanine or tryptophan. The D gene is left open where the match is weak. Rows give clone size only sometimes, using once, few, many, or a class for an expanded clone.

j_call d_call clone_size v_call cdr3_aa cdr3_nt
TRBJ2-3 TRBD2 few TRBV7-6 CASSLKLAGGFTDTQYF TGTGCCAGCAGCTTAAAACTAGCGGGAGGGTTCACAGATACGCAGTATTTT
TRBJ1-6 NA few TRBV4-1 CASSQSLTLLNSPLHF TGCGCCAGCAGCCAATCCTTGACACTTCTTAATTCACCCCTCCACTTT
TRBJ2-2 NA many TRBV11-2 CASRGFGPKGGGELFF TGTGCCAGCAGGGGGTTCGGGCCTAAAGGAGGCGGGGAGCTGTTTTTT
TRBJ2-1 TRBD2 few TRBV14 CASSHASGRTGNEQFF TGTGCCAGCAGCCACGCTAGCGGGAGAACGGGCAATGAGCAGTTCTTC
TRBJ2-1 NA NA TRBV27 CASSFGSGHAYNEQFF TGTGCCAGCAGTTTCGGGTCGGGTCATGCCTACAATGAGCAGTTCTTC
TRBJ2-1 TRBD2 NA TRBV12-3/TRBV12-4 CASSVTSGPYNEQFF TGTGCCAGCAGTGTGACTAGCGGACCTTACAATGAGCAGTTCTTC
TRBJ2-3 NA few TRBV4-1 CASSQDVRTTDTQYF TGCGCCAGCAGCCAAGATGTGCGGACGACAGATACGCAGTATTTT
TRBJ2-3 NA many TRBV11-2 CASSLGLADTQYF TGTGCCAGCAGCTTGGGGTTGGCAGATACGCAGTATTTT
TRBJ2-1 TRBD2 few TRBV10-3 CAISESSSGRSYNEQFF TGTGCCATCAGTGAGTCGAGTAGCGGGAGGTCCTACAATGAGCAGTTCTTC
TRBJ2-5 NA many TRBV25-1 CASSEPGGVQETQYF TGTGCCAGCAGTGAACCCGGTGGGGTACAAGAGACCCAGTACTTC
TRBJ1-1 TRBD1 NA TRBV7-9 CASSLVIGTGLWTEAFF TGTGCCAGCAGCTTAGTAATAGGGACAGGGTTATGGACTGAAGCTTTCTTT
TRBJ1-2 TRBD1 NA TRBV12-3/TRBV12-4 CASRLQGLGYGYTF TGTGCCAGCAGGCTACAGGGGCTCGGATATGGCTACACCTTC
TRBJ2-1 NA NA TRBV3-1 CASSQDDGGKNEQFF TGTGCCAGCAGCCAAGATGATGGGGGGAAGAATGAGCAGTTCTTC
TRBJ1-1 TRBD1 NA TRBV4-1 CASSQRQGAHPTEAFF TGCGCCAGCAGCCAACGACAGGGGGCGCATCCCACTGAAGCTTTCTTT
TRBJ2-1 NA NA TRBV24-1 CATSGTSSYNEQFF TGTGCCACCAGTGGAACTAGCTCCTACAATGAGCAGTTCTTC
TRBJ1-1 NA many TRBV20-1 CSASPGAEAFF TGCAGTGCTTCGCCAGGGGCTGAAGCTTTCTTT
TRBJ1-2 NA NA TRBV5-1 CASSLPWTDGYTF TGCGCCAGCAGCTTGCCCTGGACAGACGGCTACACCTTC
TRBJ1-2 NA NA TRBV6-1 CASLRGSYGYTF TGTGCCAGCCTTCGGGGATCTTATGGCTACACCTTC
TRBJ2-5 NA NA TRBV20-1 CSARSGQTQETQYF TGCAGTGCTCGCTCCGGACAGACCCAAGAGACCCAGTACTTC
TRBJ2-3 TRBD2 NA TRBV20-1 CSANSGLAGVLITDTQYF TGCAGTGCGAATTCCGGACTAGCGGGAGTACTCATCACAGATACGCAGTATTTT
TRBJ1-2 TRBD1 NA TRBV3-1 CASSQQGANGYTF TGTGCCAGCAGCCAGCAGGGGGCGAATGGCTACACCTTC
TRBJ1-4 NA NA TRBV5-5 CASSANYNEKLFF TGTGCCAGCAGCGCGAACTATAATGAAAAACTGTTTTTT
TRBJ2-5 NA few TRBV11-2 CASSFTGWETQYF TGTGCCAGCAGCTTTACTGGGTGGGAGACCCAGTACTTC
TRBJ1-6 TRBD1 many TRBV5-1 CASRSRTGDNSPLHF TGCGCCAGCAGATCGCGGACAGGGGATAACTCACCCCTCCACTTT
TRBJ1-2 TRBD1 NA TRBV27 CASSSVRTGTYGYTF TGTGCCAGCAGTTCAGTCCGGACAGGGACCTATGGCTACACCTTC
TRBJ1-2 NA few TRBV5-1 CASSKGFGGYTF TGCGCCAGCAGCAAGGGGTTCGGTGGCTACACCTTC
TRBJ2-3 NA NA TRBV24-1 CATSDEERTSTDTQYF TGTGCCACCAGTGACGAGGAGAGGACTAGCACAGATACGCAGTATTTT